Below are 20 T cell receptor beta chains sequenced from a single sample in a study of T cell repertoires in cytomegalovirus infection. Antigens for these TCRs are unknown. TCRdb used MiXCR to reprocess the reads, holding one entry per CDR3 protein. The repertoire has 750,000 to 950,000 distinct CDR3 sequences, about 29% of them found once; the top ten carry about an eighth. The sample here was cultured CD8+ T cells from PBMCs, taken from culture after CMV antigen stimulation. These receptors all come from a human donor in good health (CMV status not recorded). Some clones in this sample may be carry-over from other donors' samples.

This clonotype was detected a few times. The chain has TRBV28 and TRBJ1-5, with 9 bases identical to TRBD1. With 3 bases clipped from V and 2 bases from J, the junction kept 11 bases outside the gene matches. This CDR3 is 18 amino acids long. Germline assignment: CDR1 MDHEN and CDR2 SYDVKM. The CDR3 loop is CASSFGTGSEWGNQPQHF. CDR3 coding DNA: TGTGCCAGCAGTTTTGGGACAGGGTCGGAGTGGGGCAATCAGCCCCAGCATTTT.

The chain uses TRBV20-1 and TRBJ1-1; D is unresolved. Between the trimmed V and J ends, which lost 5 bases and 1 base, there was a span of 8 bases. The CDR3 sequence is 12 residues long. CDR1 is DFQATT, CDR2 SNEGSKA, per germline (reference sequence). In DNA form, the CDR3 reads TGCAGTGCTCCGAAAGAGAACACTGAAGCTTTCTTT. Its protein is CSAPKENTEAFF.

The chain couples TRBV18 to TRBJ2-7; D unclear. V dropped 5 bases and J dropped 0 bases, with 17 bases sitting between them. Germline CDR1 KGHSH, CDR2 LQKENI. The CDR3 contains 16 residues. CDR3 sequence: CASSLSTQLSSYEQYV. CDR3 in DNA: TGTGCCAGCTCATTGTCGACACAGTTAAGCTCCTACGAGCAGTACGTC.

The V call is TRBV11-3, the J call TRBJ1-1, with no clear D. The CDR3 runs 13 residues. Trimming pared 10 bases from V and 1 base from J, leaving 13 bases between. From germline, CDR1 is SGHNT and CDR2 YENEEA. CDR3 in amino acids: CATSDNSNTEAFF. Written as DNA, the CDR3 is TGTGCCACCTCCGACAACTCGAACACTGAAGCTTTCTTT.

This clonotype showed up just a few times. The gene calls are TRBV19 and TRBJ1-3, with D tentatively TRBD1 (6 bases). The CDR3 spans 15 residues. The V gene's germline CDR1 is LNHDA and CDR2 SQIVND (reference sequence). V lost 10 bases, J lost 8 bases, and 24 bases lay in between. The CDR3 loop reads CATQPAAAGVDTIYF. CDR3 DNA sequence: TGTGCCACCCAACCCGCCGCGGCAGGGGTCGACACCATATATTTT. The variable domain in full, with the rest retrieved from reference TRBV19 and TRBJ1-3, is DGGITQSPKYLFRKEGQNVTLSCEQNLNHDAMYWYRQDPGQGLRLIYYSQIVNDFQKGDIAEGYSVSREKKESFPLTVTSAQKNPTAFYLCATQPAAAGVDTIYFGEGSWLTVV.

Remarks on this clonotype: Mismatch with germline at one junction end may stem from a read error. The chain combines TRBV6-2 or TRBV6-3 with TRBJ2-7; no reliable D call. The germline gives CDR1 MNHEY, CDR2 SVGEGT. The CDR3 is made up of 14 amino acids. The CDR3 reads CAGSYLSPSYEQYF. As DNA, the CDR3 is TGTGCCGGCAGTTACCTATCGCCATCCTACGAGCAGTACTTC.

In this sample, this clonotype turned up a few times. The gene calls are TRBV27 and TRBJ2-6; D ambiguous. CDR3 size: 15 residues. V was trimmed by 3 bases and J by 3 bases, leaving 9 bases between them. Germline lookup yields CDR1 MNHEY and CDR2 SMNVEV (reference sequence). The CDR3 is CASSLAEYGANVLTF. CDR3 DNA sequence: TGTGCCAGCAGTTTGGCAGAATATGGGGCCAACGTCCTGACTTTC.

This clonotype was detected only a few times. The chain couples TRBV19 to TRBJ2-2; D is undetermined. V gave up 5 bases and J gave up 0 bases, with 7 bases separating them. CDR3 length: 14 amino acids. Germline V gene lookup returns CDR1 LNHDA and CDR2 SQIVND (reference sequence). The DNA of the CDR3 is TGTGCCAGTAGTGGTTTACCGAACACCGGGGAGCTGTTTTTT. This translates into CASSGLPNTGELFF. Using reference TRBV19 and TRBJ2-2 for the parts outside the CDR3, the full variable domain is DGGITQSPKYLFRKEGQNVTLSCEQNLNHDAMYWYRQDPGQGLRLIYYSQIVNDFQKGDIAEGYSVSREKKESFPLTVTSAQKNPTAFYLCASSGLPNTGELFFGEGSRLTVL.

CDR3: CASSQWGRNTGELFF. CDR3 in DNA: TGTGCCAGTAGCCAATGGGGCCGGAACACCGGGGAGCTGTTTTTT. V usage is TRBV19 and J usage is TRBJ2-2, with a possible D match to TRBD1 (5 bases). CDR1 LNHDA and CDR2 SQIVND come from the germline V gene (reference sequence). V lost 6 bases and J 1 base, leaving 12 bases between the germline ends. The CDR3 is made up of 15 amino acids.

This clonotype occurred many times. This chain uses TRBV7-6 with TRBJ2-3; no definite D call. V shed 6 bases and J shed 0 bases, with 13 bases lying between them. The length of the CDR3 is 15 residues. Germline assignment: CDR1 SGHVS and CDR2 FNYEAQ. Here the CDR3 DNA reads TGTGCCAGCAGTTTCTCAGGCAGTAGCACAGATACGCAGTATTTT. Amino acids: CASSFSGSSTDTQYF. Using reference TRBV7-6 and TRBJ2-3 for the parts outside the CDR3, the full variable domain is GAGVSQSPRYKVTKRGQDVALRCDPISGHVSLYWYRQALGQGPEFLTYFNYEAQQDKSGLPNDRFSAERPEGSISTLTIQRTEQRDSAMYRCASSFSGSSTDTQYFGPGTRLTVL.

CDR3 nucleotides: TGTGCCAGCTGGGACAGATTCACAGATACGCAGTATTTT. Protein sequence: CASWDRFTDTQYF. The chain combines TRBV9 with TRBJ2-3; 7 nucleotides match TRBD1. CDR3 length equals 13 residues. Trimming cost V 7 bases and J 2 bases; bases outside gene matches: 4. Germline V CDR1 and CDR2: SGDLS, YYNGEE.

This clonotype was found a few times. The chain joins TRBV27 to TRBJ2-1, with TRBD1 matching over 8 bases. CDR3 size: 14 residues. CDR1 is MNHEY, CDR2 SMNVEV, per germline (reference sequence). Losses at the gene ends were 4 bases for V and 2 bases for J; bases not matched to a gene: 1. This CDR3 reads CASSWTGPYNEQFF. DNA for the CDR3: TGTGCCAGCAGTTGGACAGGGCCCTACAATGAGCAGTTCTTC.

This clonotype has just a few counts. The V gene is TRBV7-9, the J gene TRBJ2-1, with D unclear. The CDR3 has 13 amino acids. V lost 4 bases, J lost 9 bases, and 13 bases lay in between. CDR1 is SEHNR, CDR2 FQNEAQ, per germline (reference sequence). DNA for the CDR3: TGTGCCAGCAGCTCCCCCAGTGACGGTGAGCAGTTCTTC. This gives the protein CASSSPSDGEQFF.

This clonotype came up a few times. This chain connects TRBV28 to TRBJ2-1, with 7 bases that match TRBD1. This CDR3 region has 15 residues. Trimming cost V 6 bases and J 3 bases; bases outside gene matches: 8. CDR1 and CDR2 from the germline V gene are MDHEN and SYDVKM. The CDR3 protein is CASSKGQVYYNEQFF. The CDR3 nucleotides are TGTGCCAGCAGCAAAGGACAGGTCTACTACAATGAGCAGTTCTTC.

The V and J genes are TRBV15 and TRBJ1-6, with D perhaps matching TRBD1 (6 bases). Trimming cost V 0 bases and J 8 bases, with 11 bases left between them. This CDR3 is 15 amino acids long. The germline V gene has CDR1 LNHNV and CDR2 YYDKDF (reference sequence). The CDR3: CATSRDKGGHSPLHF. The CDR3 nucleotides are TGTGCCACCAGCAGAGATAAGGGGGGGCATTCACCCCTCCACTTT.

The DNA for the CDR3 is TGTGCCAGCAGCTTGGACAGGGAGAAGAACGAGCAGTACTTC. This translates into CASSLDREKNEQYF. This chain connects TRBV7-6 to TRBJ2-7; 8 bases are shared with TRBD1. CDR3 length equals 14 residues. The V gene end was trimmed by 3 bases and the J gene end by 5 bases; junction bases not matched to a gene: 6. CDR1 is SGHVS and CDR2 is FNYEAQ in the germline V gene.

This chain joins TRBV12-3 or TRBV12-4 and TRBJ2-7; D possibly corresponds to TRBD2 (5 bases). The CDR3 runs to 15 residues. V was pared by 5 bases and J by 3 bases, with 17 bases between. CDR3 nucleotides: TGTGCCAGCAGTCCCCACCCGGGAACCAACTACGAGCAGTACTTC. Its translation is CASSPHPGTNYEQYF.

The V and J genes are TRBV27 and TRBJ2-1; D possibly corresponds to TRBD2 (6 bases). Germline V gene data show CDR1 as MNHEY and CDR2 as SMNVEV (reference sequence). V shed 3 bases and J shed 9 bases, with 9 bases lying between them. The CDR3 has 12 amino acids. CDR3 sequence (DNA): TGTGCCAGCAGTTTCGGGAGTAGTGAGCAGTTCTTC. It codes for CASSFGSSEQFF.

A word on this clonotype: The junction and the germline gene differ at one end; a read error may be behind it. The chain employs TRBV5-6 and TRBJ1-5; no definite D call. This CDR3 has 12 residues. Germline V gene sequence: CDR1 SGHDT, CDR2 YYEEEE. The CDR3 DNA is TGTGCCAGCAGCTGGGGTAATCAGCTCCAGCATTTT. Its translation is CASSWGNQLQHF.

The V and J genes are TRBV4-1 and TRBJ1-2; 10 nucleotides agree with TRBD1. This CDR3 has 15 residues. Trimming removed 3 bases from V and 5 bases from J; junction bases left unmatched: 6. Germline values: CDR1 MGHRA, CDR2 YSYEKL. The CDR3 sequence: CASSHGTGVLYGYTF. CDR3 coding DNA: TGCGCCAGCAGCCACGGGACAGGGGTTCTATATGGCTACACCTTC.